The text below deals with one TCR beta chain. No antigen is known for it. Sequencing was performed with immunoSEQ multiplex PCR; in TCRdb, only in-frame clones are kept and a portion is missing. The repertoire consists of about 2.3 million clones, with 85% to 95% occurring once and the leading ten covering 0.35% to 0.5%. The data were obtained in a study of shared clonotypes between healthy human individuals. Study conclusions and caveats: Expectations were that clonotype sharing among donors would be affected by sequencing depth. Across a handful of donors, naive CD4 shared roughly 5%, naive CD8 about 3.2%, memory CD4 over 2%, memory CD8 0.4%.

This receptor was identified in a man younger than 30 in good health. Some clones in this sample may be carry-over from other donors' samples. Material: naive CD4+ T cells from PBMCs. Subset indicated: CD45RA+ positively selected.

CDR3 amino acids: CASSYGGIETQYF. In nucleotides, the CDR3 is TGTGCCAGCAGTTATGGCGGGATCGAGACCCAGTACTTC. This chain connects TRBV28 to TRBJ2-5; TRBD2 might be the D (6 bases). CDR1 is MDHEN, CDR2 SYDVKM, per germline. The CDR3 has 13 amino acids. Between the trimmed V and J ends, which lost 4 bases and 5 bases, there was a span of 11 bases.